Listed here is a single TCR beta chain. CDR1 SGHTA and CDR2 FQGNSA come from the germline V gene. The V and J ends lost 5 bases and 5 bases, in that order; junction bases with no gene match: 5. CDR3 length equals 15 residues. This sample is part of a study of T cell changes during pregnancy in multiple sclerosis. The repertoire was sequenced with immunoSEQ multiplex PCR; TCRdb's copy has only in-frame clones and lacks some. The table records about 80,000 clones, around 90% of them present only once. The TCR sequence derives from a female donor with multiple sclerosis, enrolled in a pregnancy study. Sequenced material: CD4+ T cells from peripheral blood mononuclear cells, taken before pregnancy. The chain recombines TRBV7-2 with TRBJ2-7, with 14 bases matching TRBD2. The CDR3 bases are TGTGCCAGCAGCCCGGGACTAGCGGGAGCCAACGAGCAGTACTTC. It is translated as CASSPGLAGANEQYF.